These 3 T cell receptor beta chains share one sample of origin, sequenced in a study of blood T cell repertoires in COVID-19. TCRdb's copy holds only in-frame clones and misses some; the assay was immunoSEQ multiplex PCR. The repertoire includes about 230,000 clones, roughly 84% of them detected once, and roughly 30% sits in the top ten. The sequenced material came from peripheral blood. The receptors here all came from a man aged 35-49 years with acute or convalescent COVID-19.

The chain combines TRBV5-4 with TRBJ1-1; TRBD1 aligns across 7 bases. Germline V gene sequence: CDR1 SGHNT, CDR2 YYREEE (reference sequence). CDR3 length: 14 amino acids. V lost 0 bases, J lost 5 bases, and 4 bases stayed unmatched. CDR3 coding DNA: TGTGCCAGCAGCTTGGAGGGGGCTGGGACTGAAGCTTTCTTT. Encoded protein: CASSLEGAGTEAFF.

This chain links TRBV10-2 with TRBJ1-5; no definite D call. V lost 4 bases and J 7 bases, leaving 11 bases between the germline ends. The germline V gene encodes CDR1 WSHSY and CDR2 SAAADI. CDR3 length equals 13 residues. CDR3: CASSGEVQQPQHF. The CDR3 bases are TGCGCCAGCAGTGGAGAGGTCCAGCAGCCCCAGCATTTT.

The chain recombines TRBV19 with TRBJ1-1; D perhaps matches TRBD1 (6 bases). V lost 3 bases and J lost 7, with 12 bases in between. CDR3 length: 13 residues. Germline lookup yields CDR1 LNHDA and CDR2 SQIVND (reference sequence). CDR3 nucleotide sequence: TGTGCCAGTAGTATCCCAAGCAGGGGTGAAGCTTTCTTT. It translates to CASSIPSRGEAFF. The full variable domain, with the rest looked up from reference TRBV19 and TRBJ1-1, is DGGITQSPKYLFRKEGQNVTLSCEQNLNHDAMYWYRQDPGQGLRLIYYSQIVNDFQKGDIAEGYSVSREKKESFPLTVTSAQKNPTAFYLCASSIPSRGEAFFGQGTRLTVV.